The clone carrying this T cell receptor (beta chain) occurred a few times. Antigen specificity is unknown. Germline V gene sequence: CDR1 MDHEN, CDR2 SYDVKM. V gave up 3 bases and J gave up 2 bases, with 10 bases separating them. The CDR3 is 14 amino acids. The source of the sample is a study of identical twins. TCRdb reprocessed the 5' RACE reads with MiXCR, giving one entry per CDR3 protein. This table has 510,000 or so distinct CDR3 sequences, about 16% appearing once. Findings and limits, study-wide: Part of the zero-insertion signal could reflect confounding by invariant MAIT and iNKT cells. Modelling underestimated the level of out-of-frame TCR alpha sharing observed in monozygotic twins.

Another study also made use of these data, one on yellow fever vaccine responses in identical twins.

The clonotype comes from a woman aged 18-35 years in good health. Sequenced input: CD4+ T cells sorted from blood. This sequence joins TRBV28 and TRBJ2-5; D gene uncertain. CDR3 in DNA: TGTGCCAGCAGTTTCTGGTCGCGACAAGAGACCCAGTACTTC. Its translation: CASSFWSRQETQYF. The full variable domain, with the rest looked up from reference TRBV28 and TRBJ2-5, is DVKVTQSSRYLVKRTGEKVFLECVQDMDHENMFWYRQDPGLGLRLIYFSYDVKMKEKGDIPEGYSVSREKKERFSLILESASTNQTSMYLCASSFWSRQETQYFGPGTRLLVL.